This T cell receptor beta chain was observed in a study of siplizumab effects on memory and regulatory T cells. The study's findings and limits: Under siplizumab, alloreactive sequences traced to unstimulated CD4+ memory cells were significantly reduced. There appeared to be greater diversity in naive T cells than in memory cells, and naive T cells seemed major contributors to the alloresponse.

Repertoires were generated with immunoSEQ multiplex PCR, while TCRdb's copy carries only in-frame clones and drops some. In the table there are tens of thousands of clones, 70% to 85% of which are singletons. To note about this clone: No antigen is known for it.

Sequenced material: memory CD4+ T cells sorted from blood. This clonotype was obtained from a human donor in good health.

CDR3 nucleotides: TGCGCCAGCAGCCCCGGACTAGGCGGCGGGGAGCTGTTTTTT. Translating gives CASSPGLGGGELFF. The chain recombines TRBV4-3 with TRBJ2-2; 7 bases are shared with TRBD2. The germline V gene encodes CDR1 LGHNA and CDR2 YSLEER. The CDR3 has 14 residues. With V trimmed by 4 bases and J by 7 bases, 6 bases remained unmatched.